A selection of T cell receptor beta chains follows, all from one sample in a study of radiation and T cells in renal cell carcinoma. Clones were sequenced by immunoSEQ multiplex PCR, and TCRdb holds only the in-frame ones, with some missing. The table lists about 20,000 clones, 55% to 80% of them singletons. The source was tumor tissue, collected from a patient whose treatment included radiotherapy and nephrectomy. These receptors all stem from a woman aged 65 to 85 with renal cell carcinoma. CDR3s include the opening cysteine and the closing phenylalanine or tryptophan. The D gene is left open where the match is weak. Size values are once, few and many counts, or a class for expanded clones, and some rows have none.

J | size | V | D | CDR3 | DNA
TRBJ1-1 | . | TRBV7-3 | . | CASSLSPAMNTEAFF | TGTGCCAGCAGCTTATCCCCAGCTATGAACACTGAAGCTTTCTTT
TRBJ2-4 | . | TRBV5-4 | . | CASRPESKNIQYF | TGTGCCAGCAGACCGGAGTCCAAAAACATTCAGTACTTC
TRBJ1-1 | . | TRBV5-1 | . | CASSWDGIYGAFF | TGCGCCAGCAGCTGGGACGGAATCTACGGGGCTTTCTTT
TRBJ1-6 | . | TRBV4-3 | . | CASSQGNNSPLHF | TGCGCCAGCAGCCAAGGCAATAATTCACCCCTCCACTTT
TRBJ1-2 | few | TRBV28 | . | CASSLNIYGYTF | TGTGCCAGCAGTTTAAACATCTATGGCTACACCTTC
TRBJ2-2 | few | TRBV15 | . | CATSRDLESELFF | TGTGCCACCAGCAGAGATCTCGAATCGGAGCTGTTTTTT
TRBJ2-2 | . | TRBV7-2 | . | CASSPGARGSNTGELFF | TGTGCCAGCAGCCCGGGGGCCAGGGGATCGAACACCGGGGAGCTGTTTTTT
TRBJ1-4 | . | TRBV11-2 | . | CASSPITGKLFF | TGTGCCAGCAGTCCCATCACAGGAAAACTGTTTTTT
TRBJ2-7 | . | TRBV5-5 | TRBD1 | CASSQAGTGIYEQYF | TGCGCCAGCAGCCAAGCCGGGACAGGGATTTACGAGCAGTACTTC
TRBJ2-7 | few | TRBV6-1 | . | CASSWTPGYEQYF | TGTGCCAGCAGTTGGACACCGGGATACGAGCAGTACTTC
TRBJ1-2 | . | TRBV5-8 | . | CASSPRVSGRDGYTF | TGTGCCAGCAGCCCCAGGGTTTCCGGCAGGGATGGCTACACCTTC
TRBJ1-1 | . | TRBV7-3 | . | CASSLGWGLQGHNQNTEAFF | TGTGCCAGCAGCTTAGGGTGGGGCCTCCAGGGGCACAACCAGAACACTGAAGCTTTCTTT
TRBJ2-3 | . | TRBV28 | . | CASSYLSGTDTQYF | TGTGCCAGCAGTTACCTTTCAGGGACAGATACGCAGTATTTT
TRBJ2-7 | . | TRBV27 | . | CASTAGGSYEQYF | TGTGCCAGCACTGCGGGCGGATCCTACGAGCAGTACTTC
TRBJ1-1 | medium-sized | TRBV7-9 | . | CASSSTSGGAMNTEAFF | TGTGCCAGCAGCTCGACCAGCGGGGGGGCCATGAACACTGAAGCTTTCTTT
TRBJ2-7 | . | TRBV5-4 | . | CASSQDSGSNPYF | TGCGCCAGCAGCCAAGACTCCGGAAGTAATCCGTACTTC
TRBJ1-5 | . | TRBV21-1 | . | CAAFHPGQGTNQPQHF | TGTGCCGCTTTCCACCCGGGACAGGGTACCAATCAGCCCCAGCATTTT
TRBJ1-4 | . | TRBV7-2 | . | CASSFDLATNEKLFF | TGTGCCAGCAGCTTCGATTTGGCAACTAATGAAAAACTGTTTTTT
TRBJ2-5 | . | TRBV2 | . | CAYKGEVETQYF | TGTGCCTACAAGGGGGAAGTGGAGACCCAGTACTTC
TRBJ2-7 | few | TRBV18 | . | CASSPNGPASSYEQYF | TGTGCCAGCTCACCAAACGGACCCGCTAGCTCCTACGAGCAGTACTTC
TRBJ2-7 | few | TRBV5-1 | TRBD2 | CASSFGSSGGSSSYEQYF | TGCGCCAGCAGCTTTGGGTCTAGCGGGGGGTCTAGCTCCTACGAGCAGTACTTC
TRBJ2-5 | . | TRBV7-6 | TRBD2 | CASSLGASGGPPTETQYF | TGTGCCAGCAGCTTAGGAGCTAGCGGGGGGCCACCGACAGAGACCCAGTACTTC
TRBJ2-2 | medium-sized | TRBV7-9 | . | CASSFSSGPRPGELFF | TGTGCCAGCAGCTTTTCCTCGGGACCCCGTCCCGGGGAGCTGTTTTTT
TRBJ2-3 | . | TRBV25-1 | TRBD2 | CASTGTSGVATQYF | TGTGCCAGCACCGGTACTAGCGGGGTGGCTACGCAGTATTTT
TRBJ1-2 | few | TRBV15 | . | CATSRDFLWYGYTF | TGTGCCACCAGCAGAGATTTTTTGTGGTATGGCTACACCTTC
TRBJ2-3 | . | TRBV7-2 | . | CASSLGRSTDTQYF | TGTGCCAGCAGCTTAGGCAGAAGCACAGATACGCAGTATTTT
TRBJ2-1 | . | TRBV6-4 | . | CASSASGTYNEQFF | TGTGCCAGCAGTGCCTCAGGAACCTACAATGAGCAGTTCTTC
TRBJ2-5 | few | TRBV19 | . | CASSMRLGFGYETQYF | TGTGCCAGTAGTATGCGACTAGGTTTTGGGTACGAGACCCAGTACTTC
TRBJ1-2 | . | TRBV7-4 | . | CASILEGGYTF | TGTGCCAGCATCCTCGAAGGGGGCTACACCTTC
TRBJ1-1 | . | TRBV7-2 | . | CASSLVPGRNTEAFF | TGTGCCAGCAGCTTAGTCCCAGGGCGGAACACTGAAGCTTTCTTT
TRBJ1-1 | few | TRBV19 | . | CASSIRSGEKAFF | TGTGCCAGTAGTATAAGGTCCGGGGAGAAGGCTTTCTTT
TRBJ2-2 | few | TRBV7-3 | . | CASSPLSGPGTGELFF | TGTGCCAGCAGCCCTCTGAGCGGGCCGGGGACCGGGGAGCTGTTTTTT
TRBJ1-1 | . | TRBV11-3 | . | CASSHSMGYTEAFF | TGTGCCAGCAGCCATTCCATGGGGTACACTGAAGCTTTCTTT
TRBJ2-2 | . | TRBV6-1 | . | CASSEYGGRNGELFF | TGTGCCAGCAGTGAATACGGGGGGCGCAACGGGGAGCTGTTTTTT
TRBJ1-4 | medium-sized | TRBV5-1 | . | CASSLRTGREKLFF | TGCGCCAGCAGCTTGAGAACAGGGCGAGAAAAACTGTTTTTT
TRBJ2-5 | . | TRBV5-1 | . | CASSPSQETQYF | TGCGCCAGCAGCCCCAGCCAAGAGACCCAGTACTTC
TRBJ1-5 | . | TRBV25-1 | . | CASSEGSQPQHF | TGTGCCAGCAGTGAGGGATCCCAGCCCCAGCATTTT
TRBJ1-5 | few | TRBV13 | . | CASSSRGFQPQHF | TGTGCCAGCAGCTCCCGGGGTTTTCAGCCCCAGCATTTT
TRBJ1-6 | . | TRBV30 | . | CAWSGKNSPLHF | TGTGCCTGGAGTGGGAAGAATTCACCCCTCCACTTT
TRBJ1-4 | . | TRBV5-1 | . | CASSSRLGNEKLFF | TGCGCCAGCAGCTCCCGATTAGGAAATGAAAAACTGTTTTTT
TRBJ1-2 | once | TRBV6-1 | . | CASSEATGRVYGYTF | TGTGCCAGCAGTGAAGCGACCGGCAGAGTTTATGGCTACACCTTC
TRBJ2-1 | . | TRBV7-8 | . | CASSLRDSPPLDEQFF | TGTGCCAGCAGCTTGAGGGACTCCCCCCCGTTGGATGAGCAGTTCTTC
TRBJ1-2 | . | TRBV28 | TRBD1 | CASSPAGGRYGYTF | TGTGCCAGCAGCCCCGCAGGGGGCCGGTATGGCTACACCTTC
TRBJ2-7 | . | TRBV7-2 | . | CASSRSFHEQYF | TGTGCCAGCAGCCGAAGTTTCCACGAGCAGTACTTC
TRBJ2-7 | . | TRBV7-9 | . | CASSFVYHEQYF | TGTGCCAGCAGCTTTGTGTACCACGAGCAGTACTTC